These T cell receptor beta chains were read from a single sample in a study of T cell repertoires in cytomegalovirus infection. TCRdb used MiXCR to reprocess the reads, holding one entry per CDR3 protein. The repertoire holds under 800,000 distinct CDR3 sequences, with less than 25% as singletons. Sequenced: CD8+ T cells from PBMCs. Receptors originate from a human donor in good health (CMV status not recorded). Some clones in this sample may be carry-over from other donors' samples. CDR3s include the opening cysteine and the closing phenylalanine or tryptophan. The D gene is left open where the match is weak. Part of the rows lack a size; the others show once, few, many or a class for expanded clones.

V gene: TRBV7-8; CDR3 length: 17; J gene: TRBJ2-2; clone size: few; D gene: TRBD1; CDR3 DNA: TGTGCCAGCAGCTTAGCGACAGGGTTTGCGAACACCGGGGAGCTGTTTTTT; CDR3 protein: CASSLATGFANTGELFF
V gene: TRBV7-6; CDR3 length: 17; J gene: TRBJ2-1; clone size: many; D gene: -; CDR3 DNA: TGTGCCAGCAGCCCCTCCGGGTTAGGTGGGGCCCCCCATGAGCAGTTCTTC; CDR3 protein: CASSPSGLGGAPHEQFF
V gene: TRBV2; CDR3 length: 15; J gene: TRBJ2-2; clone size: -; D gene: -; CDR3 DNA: TGTGCCATCCTGCAGGGGGGGCGCAAGGCCGGGGAGCTGTTTTTT; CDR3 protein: CAILQGGRKAGELFF
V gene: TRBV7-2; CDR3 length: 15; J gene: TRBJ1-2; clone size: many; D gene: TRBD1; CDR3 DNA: TGTGCCAGCAGCTTAGTGACAGGGGCGGACTATGGCTACACCTTC; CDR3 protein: CASSLVTGADYGYTF
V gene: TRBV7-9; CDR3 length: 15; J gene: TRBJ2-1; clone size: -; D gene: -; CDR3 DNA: TGTGCCAGCAGCTTACCCTCCGGGCAGGGCAATGAGCAGTTCTTC; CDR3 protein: CASSLPSGQGNEQFF
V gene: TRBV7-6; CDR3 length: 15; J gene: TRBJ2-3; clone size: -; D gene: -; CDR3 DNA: TGTGCCAGCAGGCGTCTAGTAGGAGGGGGAGATACGCAGTATTTT; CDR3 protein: CASRRLVGGGDTQYF
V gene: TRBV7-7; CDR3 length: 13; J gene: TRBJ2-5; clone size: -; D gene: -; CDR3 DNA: TGTGCTAGCAGCTCCGTCCTGGGAGAGACCCAGTACTTC; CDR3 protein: CASSSVLGETQYF
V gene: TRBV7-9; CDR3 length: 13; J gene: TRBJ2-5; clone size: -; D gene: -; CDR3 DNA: TGTGCCAGCACCCCCCGAGGGGCAGAGACCCAGTACTTC; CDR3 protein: CASTPRGAETQYF
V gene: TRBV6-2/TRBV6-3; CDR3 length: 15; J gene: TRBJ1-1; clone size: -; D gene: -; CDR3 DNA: TGTGCCAGCAGTTACGAAGGGGTCTGGGGCACTGAAGCTTTCTTT; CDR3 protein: CASSYEGVWGTEAFF
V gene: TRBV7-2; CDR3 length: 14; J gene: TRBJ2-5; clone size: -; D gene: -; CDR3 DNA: TGTGCCAGCAGCTTATTTGGCGGACAAGAGACCCAGTACTTC; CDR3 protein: CASSLFGGQETQYF
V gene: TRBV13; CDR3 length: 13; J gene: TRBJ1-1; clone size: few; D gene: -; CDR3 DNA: TGTGCCAGCAGCTTATACGGGGATTCTGAAGCTTTCTTT; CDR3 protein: CASSLYGDSEAFF
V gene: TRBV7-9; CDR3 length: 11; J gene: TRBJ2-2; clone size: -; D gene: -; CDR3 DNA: TGTGCCAGCAGCTTAGGGCCTCAGACCGGTTTT; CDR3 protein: CASSLGPQTGF
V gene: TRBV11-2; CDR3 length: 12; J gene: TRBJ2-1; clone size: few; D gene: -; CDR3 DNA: TGTGCCAGCAGCTTAGATGGTAAGCCGCAGTTCTTC; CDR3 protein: CASSLDGKPQFF
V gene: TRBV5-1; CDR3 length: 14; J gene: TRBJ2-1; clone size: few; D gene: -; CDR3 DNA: TGCGCCAGCAGCTTGAGGGGGGCCCTCAATGAGCAGTTCTTC; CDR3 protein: CASSLRGALNEQFF
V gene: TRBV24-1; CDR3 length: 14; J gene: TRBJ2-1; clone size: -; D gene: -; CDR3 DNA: TGTGCCACCAGTGATCCTCAACTGGGGGGTGAGCAGTTCTTC; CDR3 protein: CATSDPQLGGEQFF
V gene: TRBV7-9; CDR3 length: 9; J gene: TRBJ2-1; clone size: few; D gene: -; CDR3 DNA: TGTGCCGGAACTGTAGGGCAGTTCTTC; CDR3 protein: CAGTVGQFF
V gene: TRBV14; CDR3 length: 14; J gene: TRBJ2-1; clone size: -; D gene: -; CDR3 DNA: TGTGCCAGCAGTCCGGAGACAGCCTACAATGAGCAGTTCTTC; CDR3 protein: CASSPETAYNEQFF
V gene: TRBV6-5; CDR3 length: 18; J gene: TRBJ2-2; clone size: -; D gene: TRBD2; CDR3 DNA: TGTGCCAGCACCTCTGAGGGACTAGCGGGGGGGAACACCGGGGAGCTGTTTTTT; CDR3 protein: CASTSEGLAGGNTGELFF
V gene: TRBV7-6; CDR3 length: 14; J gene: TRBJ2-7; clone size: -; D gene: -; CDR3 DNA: TGTGCCAGCACCCCGGAGAGATTCCTCGGAGAGCAGTACTTC; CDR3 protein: CASTPERFLGEQYF
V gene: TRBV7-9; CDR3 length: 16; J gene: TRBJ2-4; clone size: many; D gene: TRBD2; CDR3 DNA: TGTGCCAGCAGAGCTGTAGCGGGGGAGGACAAAAACATTCAGTACTTC; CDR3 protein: CASRAVAGEDKNIQYF
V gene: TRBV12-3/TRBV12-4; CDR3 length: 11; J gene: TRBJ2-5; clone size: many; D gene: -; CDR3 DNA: TGTGCCAGCAGTTTTCAAAAGACCCAGTACTTC; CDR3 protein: CASSFQKTQYF
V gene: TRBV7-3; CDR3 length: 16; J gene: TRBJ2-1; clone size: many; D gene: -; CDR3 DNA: TGTGCCAGCAGCTTAGTGCCGGCTTCCATTTACAATGAGCAGTTCTTC; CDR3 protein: CASSLVPASIYNEQFF
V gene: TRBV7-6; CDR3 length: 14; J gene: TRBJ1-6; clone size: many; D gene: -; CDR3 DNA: TGTGCCAGCAGCCCGCGGACAGCGCCTTCACCCCTCCACTTT; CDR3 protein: CASSPRTAPSPLHF
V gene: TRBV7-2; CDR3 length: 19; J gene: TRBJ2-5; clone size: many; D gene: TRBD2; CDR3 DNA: TGTGCCAGCAGCTCTAACGAATTACTGGGACTAGCCTCTCAAGAGACCCAGTACTTC; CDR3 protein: CASSSNELLGLASQETQYF
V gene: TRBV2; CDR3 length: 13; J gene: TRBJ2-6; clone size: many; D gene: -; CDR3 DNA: TGTGCCACCATCGGCTCTGGGGCCAACGTCCTGACTTTC; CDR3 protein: CATIGSGANVLTF
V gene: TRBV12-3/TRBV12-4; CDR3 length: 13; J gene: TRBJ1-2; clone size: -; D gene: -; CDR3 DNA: TGTGCCAGCAGTTTTGTGGCAAACAGCTTCTACACCTTC; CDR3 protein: CASSFVANSFYTF
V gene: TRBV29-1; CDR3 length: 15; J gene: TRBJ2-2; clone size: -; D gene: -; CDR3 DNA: TGCAGCGTTGAAGACGCCGGGTCGAACACCGGGGAGCTGTTTTTT; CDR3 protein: CSVEDAGSNTGELFF
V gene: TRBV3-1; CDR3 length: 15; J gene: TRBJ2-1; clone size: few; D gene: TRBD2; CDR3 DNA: TGTGCCAGCAGTCCGGGACTAGCTTCCGACAATGAGCAGTTCTTC; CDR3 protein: CASSPGLASDNEQFF
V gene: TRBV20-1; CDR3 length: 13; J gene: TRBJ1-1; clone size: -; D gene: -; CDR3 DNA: TGCAGTGCTGGCCGAAGGGGGAACACTGAAGCTTTCTTT; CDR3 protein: CSAGRRGNTEAFF
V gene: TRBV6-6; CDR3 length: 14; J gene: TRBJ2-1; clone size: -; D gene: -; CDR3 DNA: TGTGCCAGCACCGAAGGGGGGGGGGGCTTTGAGCAGTTCTTC; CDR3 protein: CASTEGGGGFEQFF
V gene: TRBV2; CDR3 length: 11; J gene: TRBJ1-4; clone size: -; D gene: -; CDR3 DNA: TGTGCCTCCTTGGCGTGGGAAAAACTGTTTTTT; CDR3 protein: CASLAWEKLFF
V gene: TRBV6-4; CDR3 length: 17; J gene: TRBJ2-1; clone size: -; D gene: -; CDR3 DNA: TGTGCCAACAGTGACTCGACGGCGGGGTTTAGGTACAATGAGCAGTTCTTC; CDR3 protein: CANSDSTAGFRYNEQFF
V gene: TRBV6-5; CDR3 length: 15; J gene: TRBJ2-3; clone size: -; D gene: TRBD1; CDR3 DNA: TGTGCCAGCAGTTACAGAACAGGGGGAGCAGATACGCAGTATTTT; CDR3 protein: CASSYRTGGADTQYF
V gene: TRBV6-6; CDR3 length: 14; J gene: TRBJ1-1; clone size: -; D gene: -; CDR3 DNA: TGTGCCAGCAGACCGGGCCTCTCGAACACTGAAGCTTTCTTT; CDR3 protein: CASRPGLSNTEAFF
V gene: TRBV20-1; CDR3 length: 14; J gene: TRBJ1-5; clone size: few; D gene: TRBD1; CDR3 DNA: TGCAGTGCCACGGACAGGGCAGGGAATCAGCCCCAGCATTTT; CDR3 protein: CSATDRAGNQPQHF
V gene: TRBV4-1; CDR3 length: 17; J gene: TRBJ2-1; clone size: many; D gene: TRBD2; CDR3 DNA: TGCGCCAGCAGCCAAGATAATAAGCGGGGGGGCTACAATGAGCAGTTCTTC; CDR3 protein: CASSQDNKRGGYNEQFF
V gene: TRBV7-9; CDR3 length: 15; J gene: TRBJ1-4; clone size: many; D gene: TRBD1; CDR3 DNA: TGTGCCAGCAGCCCCCGACAGGGGGATTATGAAAAACTGTTTTTT; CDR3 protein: CASSPRQGDYEKLFF
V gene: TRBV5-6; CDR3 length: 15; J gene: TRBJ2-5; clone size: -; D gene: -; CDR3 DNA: TGTGCCAGCAGCTTAACAGCTAGCCGGGGAGAGACCCAGTACTTC; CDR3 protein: CASSLTASRGETQYF
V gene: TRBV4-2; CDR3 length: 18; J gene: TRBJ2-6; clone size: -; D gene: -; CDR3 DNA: TGTGCCAGCAGCCAAGAAGACGTCGGGCAGACTGGGGCCAACGTCCTGACTTTC; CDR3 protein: CASSQEDVGQTGANVLTF
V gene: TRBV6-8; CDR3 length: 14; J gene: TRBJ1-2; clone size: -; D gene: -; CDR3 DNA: TGTGCCAGCAGTTACTTCCGGGACGGCTATGGCTACACCTTC; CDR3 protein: CASSYFRDGYGYTF
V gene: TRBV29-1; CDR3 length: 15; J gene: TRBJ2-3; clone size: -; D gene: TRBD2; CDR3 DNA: TGCAGCGTTGAAAGTACTAGCGGACCCACAGATACGCAGTATTTT; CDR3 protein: CSVESTSGPTDTQYF
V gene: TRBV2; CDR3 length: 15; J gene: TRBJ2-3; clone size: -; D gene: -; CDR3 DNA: TGTGCCAGCAGTGCGGGACTTATTAGCACAGATACGCAGTATTTT; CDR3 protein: CASSAGLISTDTQYF